This section outlines one T cell receptor (beta chain) sequence together with its context. Antigen unknown. These data are taken from a study of T cells in tuberculosis. The wider study: This South African cohort compared adolescents with or without latent tuberculosis against adults with active tuberculosis.

Notes on the study in general: Active tuberculosis patients had shorter CDR3-alpha; the beta difference was nonsignificant. Active tuberculosis TCR-alpha repertoires lay closer to GMM-specific TCRs than IGRA-negative controls, suggesting clonal expansion. Active tuberculosis cases were adults; controls were adolescents.

V was pared by 2 bases and J by 3 bases, with 10 bases of the junction left unmatched. This CDR3 has 20 amino acids. Germline V gene lookup returns CDR1 SGHDN and CDR2 FVKESK. The assay was immunoSEQ multiplex PCR, and TCRdb's table has in-frame clones only and misses some. The sample holds 20,000 to 25,000 clones, just over 90% seen once. Sequencing used PBMCs. The gene calls are TRBV14 and TRBJ2-1; TRBD2 matches at 16 bases. This clonotype was sampled from a donor between 10 and 29 years old with latent tuberculosis or without tuberculosis infection. Some clones in this sample may be carry-over from other donors' samples. CDR3 in DNA: TGTGCCAGCAGCCAAAGGGGGGGACTAGCGGGAGGGCCCTACTACAATGAGCAGTTCTTC. This translates into CASSQRGGLAGGPYYNEQFF.